One and the same sample provided the 32 T cell receptor beta chains below, sequenced in a study of cytomegalovirus exposure and HLA in healthy donors. PCR used 60 Vbeta primers and 13 Jbeta primers. Assay used: immunoSEQ multiplex PCR; TCRdb lists only in-frame clones, some missing. The profile shows fewer than 200,000 clones, 60% to 80% of them singletons. The specimen was PBMCs. These receptors were obtained from a woman in her 50s in good health and CMV-seropositive.

The chain carries TRBV5-6 and TRBJ2-1; maybe TRBD1 (5 bases). From germline, CDR1 is SGHDT and CDR2 YYEEEE. The CDR3 is 16 residues long. V was shortened by 3 bases and J by 7 bases, with 20 bases between the two germline ends. The CDR3 loop is CASSWPKPGQVNEQFF. Here the CDR3 DNA reads TGTGCCAGCAGCTGGCCCAAACCTGGACAAGTTAATGAGCAGTTCTTC.

V is TRBV7-2 and J is TRBJ2-3, with no clear D. Trimming removed 3 bases from V and 4 bases from J, with 2 bases in between. The CDR3 is 11 residues long. The V gene's germline CDR1 is SGHTA and CDR2 FQGNSA. CDR3 residues: CASSFADTQYF. CDR3 in DNA: TGTGCCAGCAGCTTCGCAGATACGCAGTATTTT. The full variable domain, its missing parts supplied by reference TRBV7-2 and TRBJ2-3, is GAGVSQSPSNKVTEKGKDVELRCDPISGHTALYWYRQSLGQGLEFLIYFQGNSAPDKSGLPSDRFSAERTGGSVSTLTIQRTQQEDSAVYLCASSFADTQYFGPGTRLTVL.

This chain links TRBV2 with TRBJ2-3, with 7 bases aligning to TRBD1. V gave up 6 bases and J gave up 2 bases; unmatched junction bases: 14. The germline V gene has CDR1 SNHLY and CDR2 FYNNEI. CDR3 length: 17 amino acids. CDR3 sequence (DNA): TGTGCCAGCAGCCTGATGAAGCCAGGGGGTAACACAGATACGCAGTATTTT. Its protein product is CASSLMKPGGNTDTQYF.

The rearrangement links TRBV7-2 to TRBJ1-5; no firm D call. This CDR3 is 12 amino acids long. Germline CDR1 and CDR2: SGHTA and FQGNSA. Deletions cut 6 bases from V and 0 bases from J, with 3 bases between. CDR3 sequence reads: CASSYSNQPQHF. CDR3 DNA: TGTGCCAGCAGTTATAGCAATCAGCCCCAGCATTTT.

Remarks on this clone: The junction shows a germline mismatch at one end, possibly a read error. The chain combines TRBV29-1 with TRBJ2-7, with 12 bases fitting TRBD2. The germline gives CDR1 SQVTM, CDR2 ANQGSEA. CDR3 length: 13 amino acids. The CDR3 coding sequence is TGCAGCGTCGAAGGACTAGCGGGGAACGAGCAGTACTTC. This translates into CSVEGLAGNEQYF.

The chain recombines TRBV28 with TRBJ2-3; 7 nucleotides align to TRBD2. V dropped 6 bases and J dropped 2; count of bases not matched to a gene: 14. Germline values: CDR1 MDHEN, CDR2 SYDVKM. The CDR3 is 17 residues long. The CDR3 here is CASSRAERGTLTDTQYF. The DNA of the CDR3 is TGTGCCAGCAGCCGAGCCGAGCGGGGCACTCTCACAGATACGCAGTATTTT.

V is TRBV6-1 and J is TRBJ2-7; the match to TRBD2 covers 10 bases. Germline V gives CDR1 MNHNS, CDR2 SASEGT. This CDR3 has 15 residues. The V segment lost 2 bases and the J segment 2 bases; nucleotides outside the gene matches: 3. The CDR3 loop reads CASSEPTSGAYEQYF. CDR3 coding DNA: TGTGCCAGCAGTGAACCCACTAGCGGGGCCTACGAGCAGTACTTC.

The chain employs TRBV6-1 and TRBJ1-1; weak D call: TRBD1 (6 bases). The germline CDR1 and CDR2 sequences are MNHNS and SASEGT. The V gene lost 2 bases and the J gene lost 10 bases, with 14 bases spanning the gap. The CDR3 sequence is 13 residues long. This CDR3 reads CASSESLGAVAFF. CDR3 nucleotides: TGTGCCAGCAGTGAATCTCTGGGGGCGGTAGCTTTCTTT.

This clone was observed once. The chain recombines TRBV6-6 with TRBJ2-7; 7 nucleotides agree with TRBD1. The V gene end was trimmed by 5 bases and the J gene end by 2 bases; junction bases not matched to a gene: 6. There are 14 residues in the CDR3. Germline values: CDR1 MNHNY, CDR2 SVGAGI (reference sequence). The CDR3 DNA reads as TGTGCCAGCAGTCCAGACAGGGTCGCCTACGAGCAGTACTTC. It yields the protein CASSPDRVAYEQYF.

This chain joins TRBV4-1 and TRBJ2-7, with 7 bases lining up with TRBD1. The CDR3 runs to 15 residues. Trimming cost V 1 base and J 6 bases; bases outside gene matches: 9. CDR1 MGHRA and CDR2 YSYEKL come from the germline V gene. This CDR3 reads CASSQASGGRFEQYF. CDR3 bases: TGCGCCAGCAGCCAAGCCTCAGGGGGTCGGTTCGAGCAGTACTTC.

For the CDR3, the DNA is TGTGCCAGCGAGTCAGGGAATCAGCCCCAGCATTTT. Translating it yields CASESGNQPQHF. The chain combines TRBV6-6 with TRBJ1-5; D is possibly TRBD1 (5 bases). This CDR3 has 12 amino acids. V was trimmed by 8 bases and J by 4 bases, leaving 9 bases between them. Germline CDR1 MNHNY, CDR2 SVGAGI (reference sequence).

V usage is TRBV6-1 and J usage is TRBJ2-3; 9 bases map to TRBD2. From germline, CDR1 is MNHNS and CDR2 SASEGT. The length of the CDR3 is 16 residues. V was pared by 2 bases and J by 4 bases, with 7 bases of the junction left unmatched. The CDR3 nucleotides are TGTGCCAGCAGTGAAAAAGCGGGGGGCCCGTCAGATACGCAGTATTTT. It translates to CASSEKAGGPSDTQYF.

The chain employs TRBV27 and TRBJ2-3; 14 bases match TRBD2. V gave up 6 bases and J gave up 0 bases; unmatched junction bases: 8. Germline loops: CDR1 MNHEY, CDR2 SMNVEV (reference sequence). The CDR3 sequence is 18 residues long. The CDR3 sequence: CASSYGLAGGRSTDTQYF. The CDR3 region has the DNA TGTGCCAGCAGCTACGGACTAGCGGGGGGCCGGAGCACAGATACGCAGTATTTT.

This chain uses TRBV7-2 with TRBJ2-7, with 9 bases identical to TRBD1. There are 14 residues in the CDR3. V dropped 7 bases and J dropped 2; count of bases not matched to a gene: 6. The germline CDR1 and CDR2 sequences are SGHTA and FQGNSA. Here the CDR3 DNA reads TGTGCCAGCACAATCAACAGGGGGCCCTACGAGCAGTACTTC. Translated, it gives CASTINRGPYEQYF.

This clone was recorded only once. V and J are TRBV18 and TRBJ2-5; D call uncertain. Trimming cost V 1 base and J 0 bases, with 6 bases left between them. Germline loops: CDR1 KGHSH, CDR2 LQKENI. CDR3 length: 14 amino acids. The CDR3 DNA reads as TGTGCCAGCTCACCACGGCGGAACCAAGAGACCCAGTACTTC. It is translated as CASSPRRNQETQYF.

The chain joins TRBV18 to TRBJ1-1; tentatively, D is TRBD1 (5 bases). Germline CDR1 reads KGHSH; CDR2 reads LQKENI. The CDR3 is 14 residues long. Between the trimmed V and J ends, which lost 1 base and 8 bases, there was a span of 14 bases. CDR3 sequence (DNA): TGTGCCAGCTCACCACGGAGGGGCGACGGGGAAGCTTTCTTT. It yields the protein CASSPRRGDGEAFF.

The chain is built from TRBV5-1 and TRBJ2-7, with 9 bases that match TRBD1. Germline values: CDR1 SGHRS, CDR2 YFSETQ. The ends lost 3 bases at V and 5 bases at J; junction bases unmatched: 6. This CDR3 contains 14 residues. For the CDR3, the DNA is TGCGCCAGCAGCTCGGGACAGGGCCTCGACGAGCAGTACTTC. Translating gives CASSSGQGLDEQYF. Full variable domain (outside the CDR3, taken from reference TRBV5-1 and TRBJ2-7): KAGVTQTPRYLIKTRGQQVTLSCSPISGHRSVSWYQQTPGQGLQFLFEYFSETQRNKGNFPGRFSGRQFSNSRSEMNVSTLELGDSALYLCASSSGQGLDEQYFGPGTRLTVT.

CDR3 protein: CASSQVAPSHRYTF. Here the CDR3 DNA reads TGTGCCAGCAGCCAGGTGGCCCCATCGCACCGCTACACCTTC. V is TRBV7-9 and J is TRBJ1-2; D ambiguous. V was shortened by 5 bases and J by 9 bases, with 19 bases between the two germline ends. This CDR3 is 14 amino acids long. Germline V lookup: CDR1 SEHNR, CDR2 FQNEAQ (reference sequence).

The chain couples TRBV2 to TRBJ1-1; possibly TRBD1 for D (6 bases). The V end lost 8 bases, the J end lost 5 bases, and 21 bases lay between the germline ends. Germline CDR1 is SNHLY and CDR2 is FYNNEI. The CDR3 has 15 residues. The CDR3 nucleotides read TGTGCCAGCTTAAACCGAGGGGGGGTTATTACTGAAGCTTTCTTT. Protein sequence: CASLNRGGVITEAFF. The full variable domain, rest sourced from reference TRBV2 and TRBJ1-1, is EPEVTQTPSHQVTQMGQEVILRCVPISNHLYFYWYRQILGQKVEFLVSFYNNEISEKSEIFDDQFSVERPDGSNFTLKIRSTKLEDSAMYFCASLNRGGVITEAFFGQGTRLTVV.

The table lists this clone with a few counts. The chain joins TRBV28 to TRBJ1-5, with no clear D. Trimming took off 5 bases at V and 5 bases at J, with 7 bases between the two ends. This CDR3 is built from 12 residues. Germline CDR1 and CDR2: MDHEN and SYDVKM. CDR3 sequence: CASSPPDQPQHF. DNA for the CDR3: TGTGCCAGCAGTCCGCCAGATCAGCCCCAGCATTTT.

This chain joins TRBV4-1 and TRBJ2-5; 10 bases map to TRBD2. Trimming removed 1 base from V and 5 bases from J; junction bases left unmatched: 19. The germline V gene has CDR1 MGHRA and CDR2 YSYEKL. The CDR3 is 20 amino acids. CDR3 DNA: TGCGCCAGCAGCCAAGGCCTGATCTTGCGGGCTAGCGGGGGAACGGAGACCCAGTACTTC. The encoded protein is CASSQGLILRASGGTETQYF.

This clone was detected a few times. The chain carries TRBV10-3 and TRBJ2-5, with TRBD2 matching over 7 bases. CDR1 and CDR2 from the germline V gene are ENHRY and SYGVKD. With 6 bases clipped from V and 2 bases from J, the junction kept 18 bases outside the gene matches. CDR3 size: 18 residues. The CDR3 nucleotides read TGTGCCATCAGCCGGACTGGGGGGGTGGTGGCCCCTCAAGAGACCCAGTACTTC. This sequence encodes CAISRTGGVVAPQETQYF.

The chain joins TRBV5-1 to TRBJ1-4; D gene unclear. The V gene's germline CDR1 is SGHRS and CDR2 YFSETQ. CDR3 length equals 14 residues. V was shortened by 0 bases and J by 7 bases, with 10 bases between the two germline ends. CDR3 bases: TGCGCCAGCAGCTTGGGAGGGTCCAGTGAAAAACTGTTTTTT. It encodes CASSLGGSSEKLFF.

The V gene is TRBV27, the J gene TRBJ2-1; 10 bases map to TRBD1. CDR3 size: 16 residues. V shed 7 bases and J 6 bases; nucleotides not matched to a gene: 12. Per germline, CDR1 MNHEY and CDR2 SMNVEV (reference sequence). Here the CDR3 DNA reads TGTGCCAGCAAACCTCAACCGGGACAGGGGACCAATGAGCAGTTCTTC. Its translation: CASKPQPGQGTNEQFF.

The genes are TRBV7-2 and TRBJ2-7; perhaps TRBD1 as D (5 bases). The V gene's germline CDR1 is SGHTA and CDR2 FQGNSA. The CDR3 consists of 15 residues. Trimming took off 5 bases at V and 4 bases at J, with 18 bases between the two ends. The CDR3: CASSPRQGAMYEQYF. The CDR3 nucleotides read TGTGCCAGCAGCCCTCGGCAAGGGGCAATGTACGAGCAGTACTTC.

The chain joins TRBV4-1 to TRBJ2-1; 10 bases align to TRBD1. The trim removed 3 bases at V and 7 bases at J, leaving 12 bases unmatched. There are 17 residues in the CDR3. Per the germline V gene, CDR1 is MGHRA and CDR2 is YSYEKL. The chain's CDR3 is CASSQFPRGQGFNEQFF. The CDR3 region has the DNA TGCGCCAGCAGCCAGTTCCCAAGGGGACAGGGGTTTAATGAGCAGTTCTTC.

The genes are TRBV6-1 and TRBJ2-2, with 7 bases lining up with TRBD1. The germline V gene encodes CDR1 MNHNS and CDR2 SASEGT. CDR3 length: 15 amino acids. The trim removed 5 bases at V and 2 bases at J, leaving 5 bases unmatched. CDR3 sequence: CASSRAGGNTGELFF. DNA of the CDR3: TGTGCCAGCAGTAGGGCAGGGGGAAACACCGGGGAGCTGTTTTTT.

The V and J genes are TRBV9 and TRBJ1-2; 11 positions agree with TRBD1. CDR1 SGDLS and CDR2 YYNGEE come from the germline V gene. The CDR3 has 15 amino acids. The V segment lost 4 bases and the J segment 8 bases; nucleotides outside the gene matches: 10. CDR3 amino acids: CASSPRSGTGGGYTF. CDR3 bases: TGTGCCAGCAGCCCCCGCTCCGGGACAGGGGGAGGCTACACCTTC. The full variable domain, with the rest looked up from reference TRBV9 and TRBJ1-2, is DSGVTQTPKHLITATGQRVTLRCSPRSGDLSVYWYQQSLDQGLQFLIQYYNGEERAKGNILERFSAQQFPDLHSELNLSSLELGDSALYFCASSPRSGTGGGYTFGSGTRLTVV.

This chain joins TRBV28 and TRBJ1-5; TRBD1 is a possible D gene (5 bases). From germline, CDR1 is MDHEN and CDR2 SYDVKM. CDR3 length equals 12 residues. V gave up 6 bases and J gave up 6 bases, with 9 bases separating them. CDR3 nucleotides: TGTGCCAGCAGCAGGGTTCCTCAGCCCCAGCATTTT. It yields the protein CASSRVPQPQHF.

CDR3 region: CASSLTSGSETQYF. The CDR3 region has the DNA TGTGCCAGCAGCTTGACTAGCGGGAGTGAGACCCAGTACTTC. V gene TRBV7-2 combines with J gene TRBJ2-5; TRBD2 agrees at 12 bases. Per the germline V gene, CDR1 is SGHTA and CDR2 is FQGNSA. The CDR3 runs 14 residues. J gave up 5 bases and V 3 bases, and 1 base lay outside the gene matches. The full variable domain, rest sourced from reference TRBV7-2 and TRBJ2-5, is GAGVSQSPSNKVTEKGKDVELRCDPISGHTALYWYRQSLGQGLEFLIYFQGNSAPDKSGLPSDRFSAERTGGSVSTLTIQRTQQEDSAVYLCASSLTSGSETQYFGPGTRLLVL.

The V gene is TRBV2, the J gene TRBJ1-1, with D perhaps TRBD1 (5 bases). Trimming took off 3 bases at V and 6 bases at J, with 11 bases between the two ends. Per germline, CDR1 SNHLY and CDR2 FYNNEI. CDR3 length: 13 amino acids. DNA of the CDR3: TGTGCCAGCAGTGAGGGGGGGGGTGCTGAAGCTTTCTTT. Translation gives CASSEGGGAEAFF.

The chain carries TRBV18 and TRBJ2-3; D remains ambiguous. Between the trimmed V and J ends, which lost 5 bases and 2 bases, there was a span of 8 bases. Germline CDR1 KGHSH, CDR2 LQKENI. The CDR3 is 13 amino acids. The CDR3 coding sequence is TGTGCCAGCTCATCGGGTACCACAGATACGCAGTATTTT. The encoded protein is CASSSGTTDTQYF.